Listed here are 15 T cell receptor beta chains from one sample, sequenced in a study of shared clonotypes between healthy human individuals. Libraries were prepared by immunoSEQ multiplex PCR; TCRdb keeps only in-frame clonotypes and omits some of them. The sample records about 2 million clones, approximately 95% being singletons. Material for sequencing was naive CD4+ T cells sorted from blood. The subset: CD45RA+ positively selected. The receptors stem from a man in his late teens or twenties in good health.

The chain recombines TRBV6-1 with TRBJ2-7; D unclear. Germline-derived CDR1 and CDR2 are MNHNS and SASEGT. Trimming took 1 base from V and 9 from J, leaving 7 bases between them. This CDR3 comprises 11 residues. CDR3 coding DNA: TGTGCCAGCAGTGAAGGGGCAAGGCAGTACTTC. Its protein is CASSEGARQYF.

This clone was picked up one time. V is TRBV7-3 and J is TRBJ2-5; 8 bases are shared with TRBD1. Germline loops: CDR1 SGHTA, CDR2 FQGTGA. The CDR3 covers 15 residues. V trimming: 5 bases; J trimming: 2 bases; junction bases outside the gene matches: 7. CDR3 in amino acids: CASSPGQATQETQYF. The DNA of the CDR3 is TGTGCCAGCAGCCCGGGACAGGCCACGCAAGAGACCCAGTACTTC.

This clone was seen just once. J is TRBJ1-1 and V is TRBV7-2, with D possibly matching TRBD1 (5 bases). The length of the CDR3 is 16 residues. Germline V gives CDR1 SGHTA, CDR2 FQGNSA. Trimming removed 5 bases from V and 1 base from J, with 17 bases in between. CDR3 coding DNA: TGTGCCAGCAGCCCTGCTACGGGACGGCCGAACACTGAAGCTTTCTTT. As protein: CASSPATGRPNTEAFF.

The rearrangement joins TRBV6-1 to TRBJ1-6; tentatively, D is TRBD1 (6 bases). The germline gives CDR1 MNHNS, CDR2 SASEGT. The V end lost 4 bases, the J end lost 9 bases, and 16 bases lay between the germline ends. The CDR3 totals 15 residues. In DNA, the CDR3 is TGTGCCAGCAGTGTCGAGGGGCAGGGGAGTTCACCCCTCCACTTT. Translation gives CASSVEGQGSSPLHF.

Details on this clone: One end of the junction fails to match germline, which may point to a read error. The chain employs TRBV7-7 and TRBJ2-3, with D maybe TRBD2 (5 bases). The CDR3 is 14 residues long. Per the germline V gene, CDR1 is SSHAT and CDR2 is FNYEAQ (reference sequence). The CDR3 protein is CASSLGREVDTQYF. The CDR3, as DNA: TGTGCTAGCAGCTTAGGTCGGGAAGTGGATACGCAGTATTTT.

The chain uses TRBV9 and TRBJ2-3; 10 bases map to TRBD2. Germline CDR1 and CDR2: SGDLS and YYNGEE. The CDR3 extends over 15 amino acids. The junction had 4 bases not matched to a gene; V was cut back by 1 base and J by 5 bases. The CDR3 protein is CASSVSGGAIDTQYF. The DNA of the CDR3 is TGTGCCAGCAGCGTAAGCGGGGGGGCAATAGATACGCAGTATTTT.

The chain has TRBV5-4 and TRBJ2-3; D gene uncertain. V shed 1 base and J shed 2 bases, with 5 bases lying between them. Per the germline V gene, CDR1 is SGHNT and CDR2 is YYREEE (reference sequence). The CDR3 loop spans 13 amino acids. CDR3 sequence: CASSLKNTDTQYF. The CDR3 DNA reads TGTGCCAGCAGCTTGAAAAACACAGATACGCAGTATTTT.

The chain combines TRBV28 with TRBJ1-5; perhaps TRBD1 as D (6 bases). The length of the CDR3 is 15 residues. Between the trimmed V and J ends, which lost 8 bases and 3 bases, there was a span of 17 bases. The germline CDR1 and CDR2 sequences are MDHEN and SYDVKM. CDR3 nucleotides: TGTGCCAGCGGGACTCACAGGGCGATCAATCAGCCCCAGCATTTT. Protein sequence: CASGTHRAINQPQHF.

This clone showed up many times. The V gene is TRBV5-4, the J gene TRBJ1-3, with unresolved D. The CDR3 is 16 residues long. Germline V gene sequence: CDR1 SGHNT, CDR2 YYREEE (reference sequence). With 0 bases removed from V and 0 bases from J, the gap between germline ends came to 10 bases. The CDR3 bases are TGTGCCAGCAGCTTGGCCGGAGGAATCTCTGGAAACACCATATATTTT. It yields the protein CASSLAGGISGNTIYF.

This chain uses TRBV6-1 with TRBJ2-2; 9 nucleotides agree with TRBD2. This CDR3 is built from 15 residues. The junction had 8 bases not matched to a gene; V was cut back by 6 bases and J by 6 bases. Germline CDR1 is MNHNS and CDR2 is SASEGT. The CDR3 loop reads CASSQPRGRAGELFF. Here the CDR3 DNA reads TGTGCCAGCAGCCAGCCTCGCGGGAGGGCCGGGGAGCTGTTTTTT.

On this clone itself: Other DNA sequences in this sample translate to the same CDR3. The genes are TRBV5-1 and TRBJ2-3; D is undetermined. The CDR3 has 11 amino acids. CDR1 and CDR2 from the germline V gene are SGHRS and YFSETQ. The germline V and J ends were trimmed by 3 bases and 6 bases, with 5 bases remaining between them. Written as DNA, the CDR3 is TGCGCCAGCAGCTCTGGGGATACGCAGTATTTT. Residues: CASSSGDTQYF.

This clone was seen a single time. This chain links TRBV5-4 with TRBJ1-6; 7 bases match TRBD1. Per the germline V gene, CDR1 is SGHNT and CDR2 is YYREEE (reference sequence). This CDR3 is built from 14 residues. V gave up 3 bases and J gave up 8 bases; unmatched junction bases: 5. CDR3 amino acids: CASSSGGVDSPLHF. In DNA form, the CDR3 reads TGTGCCAGCAGCTCAGGGGGGGTGGATTCACCCCTCCACTTT.

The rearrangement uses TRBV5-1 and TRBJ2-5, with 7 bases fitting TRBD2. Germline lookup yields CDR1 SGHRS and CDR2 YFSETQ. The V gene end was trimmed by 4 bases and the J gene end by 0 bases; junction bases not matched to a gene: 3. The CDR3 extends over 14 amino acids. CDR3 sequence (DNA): TGCGCCAGCAGCAACAGCGGGAACCAAGAGACCCAGTACTTC. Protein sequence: CASSNSGNQETQYF.

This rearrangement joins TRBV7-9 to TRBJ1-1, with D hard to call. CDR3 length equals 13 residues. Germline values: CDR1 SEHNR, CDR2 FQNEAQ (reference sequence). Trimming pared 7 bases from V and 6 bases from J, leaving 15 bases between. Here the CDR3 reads CASIDWPTPEAFF. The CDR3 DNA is TGTGCCAGCATCGATTGGCCGACACCTGAAGCTTTCTTT.

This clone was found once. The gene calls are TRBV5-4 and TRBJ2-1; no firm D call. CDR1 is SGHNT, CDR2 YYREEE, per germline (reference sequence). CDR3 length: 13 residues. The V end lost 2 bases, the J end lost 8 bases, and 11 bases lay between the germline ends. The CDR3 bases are TGTGCCAGCAGCTTCCCAAGCAGCGATGAGCAGTTCTTC. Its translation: CASSFPSSDEQFF.